Shown below are 19 T cell receptor beta chains from a single sample sequenced in a study of stem cell transplantation in POMP-related autoinflammatory disease. Repertoires were generated with immunoSEQ multiplex PCR, while TCRdb's copy carries only in-frame clones and drops some. The sample shows tens of thousands of clones, around 90% of them seen only once. This specimen consisted of CD4+ T cells from PBMCs, obtained after stem cell transplantation. These receptors were collected from a human patient with POMP-related autoinflammation and immune dysregulation (PRAID). A subset of T cells may come from the graft donor.

V is TRBV5-8 and J is TRBJ2-2, with 9 bases aligning to TRBD1. The germline gives CDR1 SGHTS, CDR2 YDEGEE. V shed 4 bases, J shed 5 bases, and the junction held 6 bases outside the gene matches. The CDR3 spans 15 residues. In nucleotides, the CDR3 is TGTGCCAGCAGCGGTCCGGGACAGGGAACCGGGGAGCTGTTTTTT. Amino acid sequence: CASSGPGQGTGELFF.

The chain couples TRBV5-5 to TRBJ2-2; 11 bases fit TRBD1. The CDR3 covers 16 residues. Looked up from germline, CDR1 is SGHKS and CDR2 is YYEKEE (reference sequence). The V gene end was trimmed by 4 bases and the J gene end by 2 bases; junction bases not matched to a gene: 4. CDR3 coding DNA: TGTGCCAGCAGCCTGGGGACAGGGGGAAACACCGGGGAGCTGTTTTTT. Protein product: CASSLGTGGNTGELFF.

The J gene is TRBJ2-2, the V gene TRBV3-1 (or the pseudogene TRBV3-2), with D possibly being TRBD2 (5 bases). V lost 3 bases to trimming and J lost 7 bases, with 9 bases between them. Germline lookup yields CDR1 LGHDT and CDR2 YNNKEL (reference sequence). The CDR3 length is 13 residues. DNA for the CDR3: TGTGCCAGCAGCCAGAGGGTGAACGGGGAGCTGTTTTTT. Protein product: CASSQRVNGELFF.

The chain uses TRBV7-9 and TRBJ1-1; D uncertain. The V gene lost 0 bases and the J gene lost 0 bases, with 5 bases spanning the gap. Germline loops: CDR1 SEHNR, CDR2 FQNEAQ (reference sequence). CDR3 size: 14 residues. The CDR3 DNA reads as TGTGCCAGCAGCTTAGCTTCTGTGAACACTGAAGCTTTCTTT. It is translated as CASSLASVNTEAFF.

This sequence joins TRBV5-1 and TRBJ2-7, with D unresolved. CDR3 length equals 13 residues. Trimming stripped 4 bases from V and 7 bases from J, with 15 bases between. Per the germline V gene, CDR1 is SGHRS and CDR2 is YFSETQ. CDR3 DNA: TGCGCCAGCAGCGCTGGACCCCACCCGGAGCAGTACTTC. It translates to CASSAGPHPEQYF.

This clone was detected once. The genes are TRBV5-1 and TRBJ2-7; 7 bases line up with TRBD1. CDR1 and CDR2 from the germline V gene are SGHRS and YFSETQ. The ends lost 2 bases at V and 7 bases at J; junction bases unmatched: 15. This CDR3 is built from 16 residues. The CDR3, as DNA: TGCGCCAGCAGCTTCGGATTCTCCGACAGGGCCCCTGAGCAGTACTTC. Protein: CASSFGFSDRAPEQYF.

This clone was detected once. This chain connects TRBV27 to TRBJ2-1, with 8 bases fitting TRBD2. The CDR3 totals 15 residues. V gave up 2 bases and J gave up 3 bases; unmatched junction bases: 3. Germline CDR1 MNHEY, CDR2 SMNVEV (reference sequence). CDR3 sequence (DNA): TGTGCCAGCAGTTTAATAGCGGGGAACTACAATGAGCAGTTCTTC. This translates into CASSLIAGNYNEQFF.

This chain uses TRBV6-2 or TRBV6-3 with TRBJ2-3, with no clear D. The germline CDR1 and CDR2 sequences are MNHEY and SVGEGT. Trimming left V 6 bases short and J 2 bases short, with 9 bases between. The CDR3 is made up of 13 amino acids. CDR3 in DNA: TGTGCCAGCAGCCCCGCCTCCACAGATACGCAGTATTTT. Translation gives CASSPASTDTQYF.

This clone was seen a handful of times. The rearrangement uses TRBV6-1 and TRBJ1-2; maybe TRBD1 (5 bases). From germline, CDR1 is MNHNS and CDR2 SASEGT. V lost 3 bases, J lost 5 bases, and 16 bases lay in between. The CDR3 covers 15 residues. The CDR3 nucleotides read TGTGCCAGCAGTGAGGCGCCTGGGACTGCATATGGCTACACCTTC. It encodes CASSEAPGTAYGYTF.

V is TRBV20-1 and J is TRBJ1-5, with TRBD1 matching over 7 bases. Germline CDR1 and CDR2: DFQATT and SNEGSKA (reference sequence). CDR3 length: 16 amino acids. V shed 3 bases and J 2 bases; nucleotides not matched to a gene: 10. CDR3 protein: CSASGTAHYRNQPQHF. The CDR3, as DNA: TGCAGTGCTAGTGGGACAGCCCATTACCGCAATCAGCCCCAGCATTTT.

Here the CDR3 DNA reads TGTGCCACCGGGCGCGGGGGGGCCTTGGAGCAGTTCTTC. Its protein is CATGRGGALEQFF. The J gene is TRBJ2-1, the V gene TRBV2; 9 nucleotides agree with TRBD2. Germline V lookup: CDR1 SNHLY, CDR2 FYNNEI. The CDR3 consists of 13 residues. With V trimmed by 10 bases and J by 10 bases, 11 bases remained unmatched.

The rearrangement joins TRBV5-1 to TRBJ2-5, with D perhaps TRBD2 (7 bases). This CDR3 region has 14 residues. Trimming removed 2 bases from V and 5 bases from J, with 13 bases in between. The germline CDR1 and CDR2 sequences are SGHRS and YFSETQ. In nucleotides, the CDR3 is TGCGCCAGCAGCTTAACAGGGAGGGCGGAGACCCAGTACTTC. It yields the protein CASSLTGRAETQYF.

The genes are TRBV7-3 and TRBJ1-2; tentative D call: TRBD1 (5 bases). This CDR3 has 16 residues. V was trimmed by 1 base and J by 2 bases, leaving 14 bases between them. The germline CDR1 and CDR2 sequences are SGHTA and FQGTGA. For the CDR3, the DNA is TGTGCCAGCAGCTTAAACCCAGGGAACGACAACTATGGCTACACCTTC. It codes for CASSLNPGNDNYGYTF.

This clone was seen once. The rearrangement joins TRBV18 to TRBJ2-7; D unresolved. Deletions cut 1 base from V and 6 bases from J, with 16 bases between. This CDR3 is built from 15 residues. CDR1 and CDR2 (germline): KGHSH, LQKENI. CDR3 protein: CASSPQGYSYSEQYF. CDR3 sequence (DNA): TGTGCCAGCTCACCACAAGGCTATTCCTACTCCGAGCAGTACTTC.

The J gene is TRBJ2-3, the V gene TRBV5-4; possibly TRBD2 for D (5 bases). Looked up from germline, CDR1 is SGHNT and CDR2 is YYREEE (reference sequence). The CDR3 is made up of 12 amino acids. Trimming took 4 bases from V and 3 from J, leaving 6 bases between them. The CDR3 nucleotides read TGTGCCAGCAGCACTAGAACAGATACGCAGTATTTT. Protein: CASSTRTDTQYF.

The genes are TRBV3-1 (or the pseudogene TRBV3-2) and TRBJ1-5; D not certain. This CDR3 has 12 residues. Germline V gene lookup returns CDR1 LGHDT and CDR2 YNNKEL (reference sequence). Between the trimmed V and J ends, which lost 3 bases and 7 bases, there was a span of 7 bases. The CDR3 here is CASSQGIQPQHF. The CDR3 DNA follows: TGTGCCAGCAGCCAGGGGATCCAGCCCCAGCATTTT.

The V call is TRBV18, the J call TRBJ2-3; D gene unclear. This CDR3 is built from 14 residues. V was clipped by 3 bases and J by 0 bases, with 7 bases between them. The germline V gene has CDR1 KGHSH and CDR2 LQKENI. CDR3 loop: CASSPGVSTDTQYF. The DNA of the CDR3 is TGTGCCAGCTCACCTGGGGTGAGCACAGATACGCAGTATTTT.

This clone has just a few counts. The chain carries TRBV28 and TRBJ1-4; 11 bases are a match to TRBD1. The CDR3 loop spans 17 amino acids. CDR1 and CDR2 from the germline V gene are MDHEN and SYDVKM. The J segment lost 6 bases and the V segment lost 4 bases, leaving 10 bases of the junction unmatched. The CDR3 DNA follows: TGTGCCAGCAGTTCAGGACAGGGGGCAGGCATGGATGAAAAACTGTTTTTT. This encodes CASSSGQGAGMDEKLFF.

The genes are TRBV28 and TRBJ1-5; D is perhaps TRBD1 (5 bases). Between the trimmed V and J ends, which lost 2 bases and 5 bases, there was a span of 16 bases. The V gene's germline CDR1 is MDHEN and CDR2 SYDVKM. The CDR3 is 16 residues long. The CDR3 DNA sequence: TGTGCCAGCAGTTTACTGGAAGGGGTCGGCGATCAGCCCCAGCATTTT. Its translation: CASSLLEGVGDQPQHF.